Listed here are 28 T cell receptor beta chains from one sample, sequenced in a study of blood T cell repertoires in COVID-19. Repertoires were generated with immunoSEQ multiplex PCR, while TCRdb's copy carries only in-frame clones and drops some. This table holds roughly 300,000 clones, 70% to 90% found once. The sample taken for sequencing was peripheral blood. Source of these receptors: a man in his late teens or twenties who had recovered from COVID-19.

This chain links TRBV6-7 with TRBJ1-5; 12 bases match TRBD1. TRBV6-7 is reported as an ORF; its role is uncertain. CDR3 length: 16 residues. V dropped 6 bases and J dropped 13; count of bases not matched to a gene: 16. In DNA form, the CDR3 reads TGTGCCAGCAGGATACCCCAAAGGGACAGGGGGCCAAATCAGCATTTT. As protein: CASRIPQRDRGPNQHF.

J is TRBJ2-3 and V is TRBV27; no clear D. The CDR3 sequence is 15 residues long. V was shortened by 2 bases and J by 2 bases, with 11 bases between the two germline ends. CDR1 is MNHEY and CDR2 is SMNVEV in the germline V gene (reference sequence). CDR3 nucleotide sequence: TGTGCCAGCAGTTTAATGGCAGATTACACAGATACGCAGTATTTT. It is translated as CASSLMADYTDTQYF.

The chain links TRBV5-6 to TRBJ2-2; a weak D match, TRBD2 (6 bases). Germline assignment: CDR1 SGHDT and CDR2 YYEEEE. V was cut by 0 bases and J by 6 bases, with 12 bases left in between. The CDR3 totals 15 residues. CDR3 DNA sequence: TGTGCCAGCAGCTTGGGTCCCAGGGAGGCCGGGGAGCTGTTTTTT. Amino acid sequence: CASSLGPREAGELFF.

V gene TRBV9 combines with J gene TRBJ2-1; 10 bases match TRBD2. The CDR3 spans 16 residues. Germline CDR1 reads SGDLS; CDR2 reads YYNGEE. The ends lost 2 bases at V and 8 bases at J; junction bases unmatched: 10. CDR3 bases: TGTGCCAGCAGCGTCCTCAGCGGGGGGGCCATCGATGAGCAGTTCTTC. Protein sequence: CASSVLSGGAIDEQFF.

The chain carries TRBV19 and TRBJ2-3, with 8 bases identical to TRBD1. V lost 1 base, J lost 5 bases, and 8 bases stayed unmatched. Looked up from germline, CDR1 is LNHDA and CDR2 is SQIVND (reference sequence). The length of the CDR3 is 16 residues. The CDR3 loop reads CASSIGGRGLGDTQYF. CDR3 coding DNA: TGTGCCAGTAGTATAGGAGGCAGGGGGCTTGGAGATACGCAGTATTTT.

V is TRBV9 and J is TRBJ2-7; 7 nucleotides agree with TRBD2. Germline V CDR1 and CDR2: SGDLS, YYNGEE. The ends lost 0 bases at V and 0 bases at J; junction bases unmatched: 3. This CDR3 comprises 15 residues. CDR3 DNA sequence: TGTGCCAGCAGCGTAGGAAGGGACTACTCCTACGAGCAGTACTTC. As protein: CASSVGRDYSYEQYF.

The CDR3 DNA is TGTGCCAGCAGCTTAGCGGGGGGTACGGAGACCCAGTACTTC. The encoded protein is CASSLAGGTETQYF. The chain uses TRBV7-2 and TRBJ2-5; TRBD2 is a possible D gene (6 bases). Looked up from germline, CDR1 is SGHTA and CDR2 is FQGNSA. With 0 bases removed from V and 5 bases from J, the gap between germline ends came to 10 bases. CDR3 size: 14 residues.

This chain joins TRBV25-1 and TRBJ1-5; 7 nucleotides align to TRBD1. V was pared by 10 bases and J by 7 bases, with 7 bases of the junction left unmatched. This CDR3 contains 12 residues. In germline, CDR1 is MGHDK, CDR2 SYGVNS. This chain's CDR3 is CAIHRGGQPQHF. CDR3 sequence (DNA): TGTGCCATACACAGGGGCGGCCAGCCCCAGCATTTT. The full variable domain, with the rest looked up from reference TRBV25-1 and TRBJ1-5, is EADIYQTPRYLVIGTGKKITLECSQTMGHDKMYWYQQDPGMELHLIHYSYGVNSTEKGDLSSESTVSRIRTEHFPLTLESARPSHTSQYLCAIHRGGQPQHFGDGTRLSIL.

The chain links TRBV7-3 to TRBJ2-2, with D perhaps matching TRBD2 (6 bases). The V end lost 3 bases, the J end lost 1 base, and 9 bases lay between the germline ends. From germline, CDR1 is SGHTA and CDR2 FQGTGA. The CDR3 loop spans 15 amino acids. Written as DNA, the CDR3 is TGTGCCAGCAGCTTCGGTAGCGGGAACACCGGGGAGCTGTTTTTT. This gives the protein CASSFGSGNTGELFF.

V gene TRBV7-6 combines with J gene TRBJ2-2; 8 bases line up with TRBD1. The trim removed 1 base at V and 7 bases at J, leaving 8 bases unmatched. The germline CDR1 and CDR2 sequences are SGHVS and FNYEAQ. The CDR3 covers 16 residues. The DNA of the CDR3 is TGTGCCAGCAGCTTAGTTTTGGACAGGGTGGACGGGGAGCTGTTTTTT. Protein sequence: CASSLVLDRVDGELFF.

The CDR3: CATSRKRRLAGRPTDTQYF. CDR3 coding DNA: TGTGCCACCAGCAGGAAACGAAGACTAGCGGGCAGACCCACAGATACGCAGTATTTT. V and J are TRBV15 and TRBJ2-3; TRBD2 agrees at 10 bases. This CDR3 has 19 residues. Germline trimming cut 3 bases from V and 2 bases from J; bases unmatched to any gene: 14. The germline V gene has CDR1 LNHNV and CDR2 YYDKDF (reference sequence).

The chain combines TRBV9 with TRBJ2-1, with D possibly matching TRBD2 (6 bases). The CDR3 sequence is 12 residues long. From germline, CDR1 is SGDLS and CDR2 YYNGEE. Between the trimmed V and J ends, which lost 3 bases and 7 bases, there was a span of 8 bases. The CDR3 loop is CASSARENEQFF. CDR3 bases: TGTGCCAGCAGCGCCCGGGAGAATGAGCAGTTCTTC.

V gene TRBV3-1 (or the pseudogene TRBV3-2) combines with J gene TRBJ2-2; the D is unclear. The ends were cut back, 0 bases at V and 2 bases at J, with 7 bases in the middle. From germline, CDR1 is LGHDT and CDR2 YNNKEL (reference sequence). The CDR3 extends over 15 amino acids. The CDR3 reads CASSQDISNTGELFF. CDR3 in DNA: TGTGCCAGCAGCCAAGACATTAGTAACACCGGGGAGCTGTTTTTT.

This rearrangement joins TRBV5-1 to TRBJ1-1, with 7 bases lining up with TRBD1. Germline V CDR1 and CDR2: SGHRS, YFSETQ. The CDR3 has 12 amino acids. V lost 7 bases to trimming and J lost 8 bases; unmatched junction nucleotides: 8. CDR3 nucleotide sequence: TGCGCCAGCGCCGGGAGGGGGCGCGAAGCTTTCTTT. This codes for CASAGRGREAFF.

This clone has only a few counts. The chain combines TRBV7-9 with TRBJ2-1; tentative D call: TRBD1 (6 bases). CDR3 length equals 15 residues. In germline, CDR1 is SEHNR, CDR2 FQNEAQ (reference sequence). Trimming took off 1 base at V and 7 bases at J, with 14 bases between the two ends. The CDR3 DNA is TGTGCCAGCAGCTTAGGGCCAGGGGCTTCGAATGAGCAGTTCTTC. Translated, it gives CASSLGPGASNEQFF. The whole variable domain, filled in from reference TRBV7-9 and TRBJ2-1, reads DTGVSQNPRHKITKRGQNVTFRCDPISEHNRLYWYRQTLGQGPEFLTYFQNEAQLEKSRLLSDRFSAERPKGSFSTLEIQRTEQGDSAMYLCASSLGPGASNEQFFGPGTRLTVL.

This sequence joins TRBV5-8 and TRBJ2-2, with TRBD1 matching over 11 bases. The germline V gene encodes CDR1 SGHTS and CDR2 YDEGEE. This CDR3 region has 17 residues. Trimming removed 3 bases from V and 5 bases from J; junction bases left unmatched: 9. The CDR3 region has the DNA TGTGCCAGCAGCTGGGGACAGGGGGAAGGGACAACCGGGGAGCTGTTTTTT. Translating gives CASSWGQGEGTTGELFF.

The sample holds a few counts of this clone. The chain couples TRBV6-2 or TRBV6-3 to TRBJ1-5, with a tentative D call TRBD1 (5 bases). Trimming left V 0 bases short and J 7 bases short, with 13 bases between. Germline V gene sequence: CDR1 MNHEY, CDR2 SVGEGT. The CDR3 runs to 15 residues. The CDR3 loop reads CASSYSGQASQPQHF. CDR3 DNA sequence: TGTGCCAGCAGTTACTCGGGGCAGGCGAGCCAGCCCCAGCATTTT.

The chain carries TRBV19 and TRBJ2-7; TRBD2 matches 16 bases. Germline CDR1 and CDR2: LNHDA and SQIVND (reference sequence). The ends lost 4 bases at V and 5 bases at J; junction bases unmatched: 14. CDR3 size: 19 residues. The CDR3 sequence is CASSTQPPGLAGGPHEQYF. CDR3 sequence (DNA): TGTGCCAGTAGTACACAACCTCCGGGACTAGCGGGAGGGCCCCACGAGCAGTACTTC.

The chain couples TRBV25-1 to TRBJ2-7; D perhaps matches TRBD1 (6 bases). V lost 1 base and J lost 6, with 16 bases in between. This CDR3 is built from 15 residues. The germline CDR1 and CDR2 sequences are MGHDK and SYGVNS. For the CDR3, the DNA is TGTGCCAGCAGTGAATCAAACGTTCTGGGGGCCGAGCAGTACTTC. This gives the protein CASSESNVLGAEQYF.

The chain is built from TRBV18 and TRBJ2-7; possibly TRBD1 for D (5 bases). Germline V gives CDR1 KGHSH, CDR2 LQKENI. The CDR3 is made up of 14 amino acids. Trimming removed 2 bases at V and 4 bases at J, with 12 bases between. The CDR3 loop reads CASSPKAGQYEQYF. The CDR3 DNA is TGTGCCAGCTCACCAAAGGCAGGGCAATACGAGCAGTACTTC.

This chain uses TRBV14 with TRBJ1-1; perhaps TRBD1 as D (6 bases). Trimming pared 6 bases from V and 0 bases from J, leaving 17 bases between. The length of the CDR3 is 16 residues. CDR1 is SGHDN, CDR2 FVKESK, per germline. The CDR3 DNA follows: TGTGCCAGCAGTCGCGGGGGCTCCTTCATGAACACTGAAGCTTTCTTT. Translating gives CASSRGGSFMNTEAFF.

V is TRBV5-8 and J is TRBJ2-2, with D tentatively TRBD2 (5 bases). The germline V and J ends were trimmed by 1 base and 1 base, with 8 bases remaining between them. CDR3 length: 15 amino acids. Germline V gives CDR1 SGHTS, CDR2 YDEGEE. The CDR3 region has the DNA TGTGCCAGCAGCTTGTACGGGATGAACACCGGGGAGCTGTTTTTT. This codes for CASSLYGMNTGELFF.

The chain has TRBV4-2 and TRBJ2-5, with TRBD2 matching 10 bases. Germline CDR1 is LGHNA and CDR2 is YNFKEQ. There are 16 residues in the CDR3. The V gene end was trimmed by 4 bases and the J gene end by 1 base; junction bases not matched to a gene: 6. CDR3 DNA: TGTGCCAGCAGCCCTACTAGCGGGGCCTCCCAAGAGACCCAGTACTTC. Protein product: CASSPTSGASQETQYF.

The rearrangement uses TRBV6-5 and TRBJ2-7; TRBD1 aligns across 10 bases. The CDR3 length is 13 residues. Germline CDR1 and CDR2: MNHEY and SVGAGI. The trim removed 7 bases at V and 6 bases at J, leaving 6 bases unmatched. The CDR3 nucleotides are TGTGCCAGCATAGGGACAGGGGAAGGCGAGCAGTACTTC. It yields the protein CASIGTGEGEQYF.

This clone turned up a few times. The chain is built from TRBV19 and TRBJ1-6, with 9 bases aligning to TRBD1. The V gene end was trimmed by 5 bases and the J gene end by 8 bases; junction bases not matched to a gene: 7. The CDR3 runs to 15 residues. CDR1 LNHDA and CDR2 SQIVND come from the germline V gene (reference sequence). In DNA form, the CDR3 reads TGTGCCAGTAGTCCGCCGGGGACAGGGCATTCACCCCTCCACTTT. Translation: CASSPPGTGHSPLHF. The full variable domain, with the rest looked up from reference TRBV19 and TRBJ1-6, is DGGITQSPKYLFRKEGQNVTLSCEQNLNHDAMYWYRQDPGQGLRLIYYSQIVNDFQKGDIAEGYSVSREKKESFPLTVTSAQKNPTAFYLCASSPPGTGHSPLHFGNGTRLTVT.

The rearrangement joins TRBV2 to TRBJ2-7; 8 nucleotides line up with TRBD2. V gave up 3 bases and J gave up 3 bases; unmatched junction bases: 7. Per germline, CDR1 SNHLY and CDR2 FYNNEI. CDR3 length: 15 residues. The CDR3 spells CASSDTSGGLYEQYF. The CDR3, as DNA: TGTGCCAGCAGTGATACGAGCGGGGGACTCTACGAGCAGTACTTC.

The chain joins TRBV25-1 to TRBJ1-2; a weak D match, TRBD1 (6 bases). CDR1 is MGHDK and CDR2 is SYGVNS in the germline V gene. V was shortened by 10 bases and J by 2 bases, with 20 bases between the two germline ends. The CDR3 covers 15 residues. The CDR3 spells CATLGAWQGNYGYTF. CDR3 coding DNA: TGTGCCACCCTGGGGGCCTGGCAGGGGAACTATGGCTACACCTTC.

The chain uses TRBV4-1 and TRBJ1-1; 7 nucleotides line up with TRBD1. This CDR3 contains 16 residues. With V trimmed by 3 bases and J by 3 bases, 10 bases remained unmatched. The germline V gene encodes CDR1 MGHRA and CDR2 YSYEKL. CDR3 in DNA: TGCGCCAGCAGCCACTCCCTTACCACAGGGGACACTGAAGCTTTCTTT. Translation gives CASSHSLTTGDTEAFF.